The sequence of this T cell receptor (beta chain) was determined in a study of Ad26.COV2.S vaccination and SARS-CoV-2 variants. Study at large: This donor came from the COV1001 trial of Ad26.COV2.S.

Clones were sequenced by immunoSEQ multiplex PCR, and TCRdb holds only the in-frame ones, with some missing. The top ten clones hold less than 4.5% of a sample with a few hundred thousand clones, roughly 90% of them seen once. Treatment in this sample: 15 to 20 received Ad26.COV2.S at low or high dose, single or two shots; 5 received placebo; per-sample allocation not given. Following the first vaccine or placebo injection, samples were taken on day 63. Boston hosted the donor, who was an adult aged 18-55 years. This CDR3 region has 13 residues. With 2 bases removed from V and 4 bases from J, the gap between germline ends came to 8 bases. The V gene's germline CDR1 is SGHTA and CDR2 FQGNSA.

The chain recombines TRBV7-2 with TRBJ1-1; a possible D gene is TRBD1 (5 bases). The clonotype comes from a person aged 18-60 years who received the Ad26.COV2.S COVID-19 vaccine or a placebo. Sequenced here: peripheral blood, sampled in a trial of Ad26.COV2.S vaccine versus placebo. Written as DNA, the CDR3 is TGTGCCAGCAGCTTAAAGGGGAGCACTGAAGCTTTCTTT. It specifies CASSLKGSTEAFF. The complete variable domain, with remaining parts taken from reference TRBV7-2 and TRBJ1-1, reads GAGVSQSPSNKVTEKGKDVELRCDPISGHTALYWYRQSLGQGLEFLIYFQGNSAPDKSGLPSDRFSAERTGGSVSTLTIQRTQQEDSAVYLCASSLKGSTEAFFGQGTRLTVV.